This TCR beta chain came from a study of OX40 agonist ivuxolimab in advanced cancers. The repertoire was sequenced with immunoSEQ multiplex PCR; TCRdb's copy has only in-frame clones and lacks some. The sample holds 75,000 to 90,000 clones, 92% seen once. CDR1 is KGHSH and CDR2 is LQKENI in the germline V gene. The CDR3 is 13 residues long. V dropped 2 bases and J dropped 6 bases, with 9 bases sitting between them. The input for sequencing was CD4+ or CD8+ T cells sorted from blood, taken in a trial of the OX40 agonist ivuxolimab. The rearrangement links TRBV18 to TRBJ2-3, with D maybe TRBD1 (5 bases). The clonotype was recovered from an adult with an advanced solid tumor such as melanoma, head and neck, liver or kidney cancer. CDR3 DNA: TGTGCCAGCTCACCAGGACCAGGGGATACGCAGTATTTT. It encodes CASSPGPGDTQYF.